Presented here are 30 T cell receptor beta chains from one specimen sequenced in a study of cytomegalovirus exposure and HLA in healthy donors. Researchers ran the PCR with 60 Vbeta and 13 Jbeta primers. Repertoires were generated with immunoSEQ multiplex PCR, while TCRdb's copy carries only in-frame clones and drops some. This sample has over 150,000 clones, with approximately 80% found just once. Sequencing was carried out using PBMCs. These receptors were obtained from a man in his thirties or forties in good health and CMV-seropositive.

This clone has only one observation. The rearrangement uses TRBV5-1 and TRBJ2-3; TRBD1 agrees at 8 bases. Trimming at V came to 0 bases and at J to 3 bases, leaving 3 bases not matched to a gene. The CDR3 has 15 residues. Germline CDR1 and CDR2: SGHRS and YFSETQ. This chain's CDR3 is CASSLEQGDTDTQYF. CDR3 in DNA: TGCGCCAGCAGCTTGGAACAGGGGGATACAGATACGCAGTATTTT. The full variable domain, with the rest looked up from reference TRBV5-1 and TRBJ2-3, is KAGVTQTPRYLIKTRGQQVTLSCSPISGHRSVSWYQQTPGQGLQFLFEYFSETQRNKGNFPGRFSGRQFSNSRSEMNVSTLELGDSALYLCASSLEQGDTDTQYFGPGTRLTVL.

The V call is TRBV29-1, the J call TRBJ2-7; a possible D gene is TRBD1 (5 bases). V dropped 4 bases and J dropped 2 bases, with 9 bases sitting between them. Per germline, CDR1 SQVTM and CDR2 ANQGSEA. The length of the CDR3 is 12 residues. DNA of the CDR3: TGCAGCGTTGGGGGCAGGGCCTACGAGCAGTACTTC. It encodes CSVGGRAYEQYF.

This clone was observed once. The chain recombines TRBV7-3 with TRBJ2-2; D may be TRBD2 (5 bases). V was pared by 8 bases and J by 0 bases, with 19 bases between. This CDR3 contains 17 residues. Per the germline V gene, CDR1 is SGHTA and CDR2 is FQGTGA. The CDR3 loop is CASSPILRAANTGELFF. CDR3 nucleotides: TGTGCCAGCTCCCCAATACTGCGGGCTGCGAACACCGGGGAGCTGTTTTTT. Combining the CDR3 with reference TRBV7-3 and TRBJ2-2 gives the whole variable domain GAGVSQTPSNKVTEKGKYVELRCDPISGHTALYWYRQSLGQGPEFLIYFQGTGAADDSGLPNDRFFAVRPEGSVSTLKIQRTERGDSAVYLCASSPILRAANTGELFFGEGSRLTVL.

The chain has TRBV7-8 and TRBJ2-7, with D possibly TRBD2 on 6 matching bases. The CDR3 loop spans 16 amino acids. Germline V gives CDR1 SGHVS, CDR2 FQNEAQ. Between the trimmed V and J ends, which lost 4 bases and 2 bases, there was a span of 18 bases. In DNA form, the CDR3 reads TGTGCCAGCAGCTCTACACGGGGGAAACTAACCTACGAGCAGTACTTC. Translation gives CASSSTRGKLTYEQYF. The whole variable domain, remainder taken from reference TRBV7-8 and TRBJ2-7, is GAGVSQSPRYKVAKRGQDVALRCDPISGHVSLFWYQQALGQGPEFLTYFQNEAQLDKSGLPSDRFFAERPEGSVSTLKIQRTQQEDSAVYLCASSSTRGKLTYEQYFGPGTRLTVT.

The CDR3 coding sequence is TGTGCCAGCAATACAGGGGGCAAGTACGAGCAGTACTTC. As protein: CASNTGGKYEQYF. The chain joins TRBV5-4 to TRBJ2-7, with 9 bases lining up with TRBD1. This CDR3 is built from 13 residues. V dropped 6 bases and J dropped 4; count of bases not matched to a gene: 5. Germline V CDR1 and CDR2: SGHNT, YYREEE (reference sequence).

This sequence joins TRBV4-1 and TRBJ1-2; TRBD1 agrees at 7 bases. The V segment lost 4 bases and the J segment 3 bases; nucleotides outside the gene matches: 5. The CDR3 runs 14 residues. Per the germline V gene, CDR1 is MGHRA and CDR2 is YSYEKL. The CDR3 loop reads CASSRGTADYGYTF. The CDR3 DNA reads TGCGCCAGCAGCCGTGGGACAGCTGACTATGGCTACACCTTC.

This sequence joins TRBV11-3 and TRBJ2-1; weak D call: TRBD1 (6 bases). V shed 4 bases and J shed 7 bases, with 14 bases lying between them. The CDR3 is 14 amino acids. The germline V gene encodes CDR1 SGHNT and CDR2 YENEEA. The CDR3 region is CASSSNLGANEQFF. The CDR3, as DNA: TGTGCCAGCAGCTCAAACTTGGGGGCAAATGAGCAGTTCTTC.

This chain links TRBV15 with TRBJ2-2; no clear D. The V gene lost 3 bases and the J gene lost 7 bases, with 9 bases spanning the gap. Germline CDR1 and CDR2: LNHNV and YYDKDF (reference sequence). The CDR3 sequence is 13 residues long. DNA of the CDR3: TGTGCCACCAGCAGCTACGCCGGCGGGGAGCTGTTTTTT. Its protein is CATSSYAGGELFF.

Only one count was recorded for this clone. V gene TRBV30 combines with J gene TRBJ2-7, with 12 positions matching TRBD1. With 8 bases clipped from V and 5 bases from J, the junction kept 7 bases outside the gene matches. CDR1 and CDR2 from the germline V gene are GTSNPN and SVGIG (reference sequence). The CDR3 runs 13 residues. The CDR3 is CAVPGQGAHEQYF. The CDR3 DNA reads as TGTGCCGTTCCGGGACAGGGGGCCCACGAGCAGTACTTC.

The table lists this clone with a count of one. The sample holds other DNA sequences that translate to the same CDR3. The V gene is TRBV27, the J gene TRBJ2-7; D perhaps matches TRBD1 (5 bases). There are 14 residues in the CDR3. The V end was cut by 3 bases, the J end by 0 bases, with 9 bases between. CDR1 MNHEY and CDR2 SMNVEV come from the germline V gene (reference sequence). In nucleotides, the CDR3 is TGTGCCAGCAGTTTCGGTCAGGGCTCCTACGAGCAGTACTTC. Translated: CASSFGQGSYEQYF.

The V and J genes are TRBV4-1 and TRBJ2-5, with 7 bases identical to TRBD1. V trimming: 4 bases; J trimming: 5 bases; junction bases outside the gene matches: 7. Germline V gives CDR1 MGHRA, CDR2 YSYEKL. This CDR3 is built from 14 residues. CDR3 region: CASSPKTGTETQYF. The DNA for the CDR3 is TGCGCCAGCAGCCCCAAGACAGGGACCGAGACCCAGTACTTC.

This clone has just one count. The chain couples TRBV7-6 to TRBJ2-1; 9 bases are shared with TRBD2. Germline V gives CDR1 SGHVS, CDR2 FNYEAQ. The CDR3 length is 15 residues. V gave up 5 bases and J gave up 7 bases; unmatched junction bases: 9. The DNA for the CDR3 is TGTGCCAGCAGCCAGCTGGCTAGCGGGGTGAATGAGCAGTTCTTC. Translation: CASSQLASGVNEQFF.

The rearrangement joins TRBV30 to TRBJ1-5; unclear D gene. With 0 bases removed from V and 9 bases from J, the gap between germline ends came to 12 bases. There are 13 residues in the CDR3. Germline CDR1 GTSNPN, CDR2 SVGIG (reference sequence). CDR3 residues: CAWSVKSLGPQHF. The CDR3 DNA is TGTGCCTGGAGTGTAAAGTCCCTCGGGCCCCAGCATTTT. Variable domain in full (rest from reference TRBV30 and TRBJ1-5): SQTIHQWPATLVQPVGSPLSLECTVEGTSNPNLYWYRQAAGRGLQLLFYSVGIGQISSEVPQNLSASRPQDRQFILSSKKLLLSDSGFYLCAWSVKSLGPQHFGDGTRLSIL.

This clone was seen a few times. The chain employs TRBV30 and TRBJ1-4; no clear D gene. Germline V gives CDR1 GTSNPN, CDR2 SVGIG (reference sequence). The CDR3 length is 14 residues. The V end lost 3 bases, the J end lost 8 bases, and 16 bases lay between the germline ends. The CDR3 spells CAWRVPAAEEKLFF. CDR3 nucleotide sequence: TGTGCCTGGAGGGTACCAGCGGCTGAGGAAAAACTGTTTTTT.

This clone was found a few times. The chain joins TRBV7-9 to TRBJ1-1; D is uncertain. There are 15 residues in the CDR3. Germline V CDR1 and CDR2: SEHNR, FQNEAQ (reference sequence). V was pared by 5 bases and J by 1 base, with 14 bases between. The CDR3 region is CASSPQSSGNTEAFF. The CDR3, as DNA: TGTGCCAGCAGCCCGCAGTCATCGGGGAACACTGAAGCTTTCTTT.

This clone was picked up a small number of times. The V call is TRBV6-1, the J call TRBJ1-4; 8 nucleotides agree with TRBD1. The CDR3 is made up of 14 amino acids. Unmatched junction bases numbered 1, after V lost 3 bases and J lost 4 bases. The germline V gene has CDR1 MNHNS and CDR2 SASEGT. CDR3 sequence reads: CASSEDRVNEKLFF. The CDR3, as DNA: TGTGCCAGCAGTGAGGACAGGGTTAATGAAAAACTGTTTTTT.

This clone was detected once. The rearrangement uses TRBV6-5 and TRBJ2-7; D unresolved. The CDR3 is 12 residues long. Trimming shortened V by 5 bases and J by 2 bases, and 7 bases separated the two germline ends. CDR1 and CDR2 from the germline V gene are MNHEY and SVGAGI. The CDR3 sequence: CASSAGAYEQYF. CDR3 in DNA: TGTGCCAGCAGTGCCGGAGCCTACGAGCAGTACTTC.

This clone was detected only once. Other DNA sequences in this specimen translate into the identical CDR3. The chain joins TRBV27 to TRBJ1-1; D call uncertain. The CDR3 contains 13 residues. CDR1 and CDR2 (germline): MNHEY, SMNVEV (reference sequence). The V end was cut by 3 bases, the J end by 5 bases, with 10 bases between. The CDR3 bases are TGTGCCAGCAGTTTGCGGGGAGGGACTGAAGCTTTCTTT. Its protein product is CASSLRGGTEAFF.

V usage is TRBV5-1 and J usage is TRBJ2-3, with 8 bases lining up with TRBD1. The V and J ends lost 0 bases and 4 bases, in that order; junction bases with no gene match: 4. CDR3 length equals 15 residues. Looked up from germline, CDR1 is SGHRS and CDR2 is YFSETQ. CDR3 in DNA: TGCGCCAGCAGCTTGGGACAGGGGCTCCCAGATACGCAGTATTTT. Translation: CASSLGQGLPDTQYF.

The chain links TRBV7-2 to TRBJ2-1; D is perhaps TRBD2 (5 bases). V dropped 3 bases and J dropped 1 base, with 10 bases sitting between them. The V gene's germline CDR1 is SGHTA and CDR2 FQGNSA. CDR3 length: 15 residues. This chain's CDR3 is CASSFRTGSYNEQFF. The CDR3 DNA reads TGTGCCAGCAGCTTCCGGACGGGATCCTACAATGAGCAGTTCTTC.

The chain couples TRBV6-5 to TRBJ1-6, with unresolved D. The germline V and J ends were trimmed by 0 bases and 7 bases, with 10 bases remaining between them. Germline V CDR1 and CDR2: MNHEY, SVGAGI. The CDR3 covers 15 residues. CDR3 sequence reads: CASSYSGSGNSPLHF. Here the CDR3 DNA reads TGTGCCAGCAGTTACTCAGGGTCGGGGAATTCACCCCTCCACTTT.

The chain employs TRBV5-6 and TRBJ1-2; D uncertain. Trimming removed 1 base from V and 2 bases from J, with 9 bases in between. This CDR3 has 14 amino acids. Germline V gene sequence: CDR1 SGHDT, CDR2 YYEEEE. As DNA, the CDR3 is TGTGCCAGCAGCTTGTATTCCCCCAACTATGGCTACACCTTC. It codes for CASSLYSPNYGYTF.

The rearrangement links TRBV6-5 to TRBJ1-5; D might be TRBD1 (5 bases). Germline V lookup: CDR1 MNHEY, CDR2 SVGAGI. The ends were cut back, 0 bases at V and 2 bases at J, with 8 bases in the middle. The CDR3 is made up of 15 amino acids. The CDR3 loop is CASSYSMGRNQPQHF. The CDR3 nucleotides are TGTGCCAGCAGTTACTCGATGGGGCGCAATCAGCCCCAGCATTTT.

This clone was observed once. The chain employs TRBV11-2 and TRBJ2-2; no reliable D call. The V gene's germline CDR1 is SGHAT and CDR2 FQNNGV. V gave up 0 bases and J gave up 1 base, with 3 bases separating them. This CDR3 contains 14 residues. CDR3 residues: CASSLDMNTGELFF. DNA of the CDR3: TGTGCCAGCAGCTTAGATATGAACACCGGGGAGCTGTTTTTT.

In this sample, this clone turned up once. The genes are TRBV7-9 and TRBJ1-1, with 8 nucleotides matching TRBD1. The J segment lost 0 bases and the V segment lost 5 bases, leaving 5 bases of the junction unmatched. CDR1 is SEHNR and CDR2 is FQNEAQ in the germline V gene (reference sequence). The CDR3 length is 15 residues. This chain's CDR3 is CASSIPGQVNTEAFF. The CDR3 nucleotides read TGTGCCAGCAGCATTCCGGGACAGGTGAACACTGAAGCTTTCTTT.

This chain uses TRBV7-2 with TRBJ1-6; D is possibly TRBD1 (5 bases). The CDR3 has 15 amino acids. V was clipped by 4 bases and J by 7 bases, with 14 bases between them. Germline V CDR1 and CDR2: SGHTA, FQGNSA. The CDR3 region is CASSSGLARNSPLHF. DNA for the CDR3: TGTGCCAGCAGCTCAGGGTTGGCGAGGAATTCACCCCTCCACTTT.

The V call is TRBV6-1, the J call TRBJ2-7, with a tentative D call TRBD1 (7 bases). Germline V lookup: CDR1 MNHNS, CDR2 SASEGT. Trimming left V 4 bases short and J 3 bases short, with 10 bases between. CDR3 length: 13 amino acids. The CDR3 bases are TGTGCCAGCAGTGGCGGGACAGTCTACGAGCAGTACTTC. Residues: CASSGGTVYEQYF.

The chain carries TRBV11-2 and TRBJ1-6, with TRBD1 matching 10 bases. Trimming took 3 bases from V and 10 from J; bases not matched to a gene: 9. There are 16 residues in the CDR3. CDR1 and CDR2 from the germline V gene are SGHAT and FQNNGV. The CDR3 sequence: CASSFSPGTGDSPLHF. The DNA for the CDR3 is TGTGCCAGCAGCTTTAGCCCTGGGACAGGGGACTCACCCCTCCACTTT.

J is TRBJ1-2 and V is TRBV9; perhaps TRBD1 as D (5 bases). Germline assignment: CDR1 SGDLS and CDR2 YYNGEE. This CDR3 has 15 amino acids. Deletions cut 2 bases from V and 0 bases from J, with 11 bases between. The CDR3 nucleotides are TGTGCCAGCAGCGTCGGCAGGGTAGCTAACTATGGCTACACCTTC. Residues: CASSVGRVANYGYTF.

This clone was seen at least ten times. The chain carries TRBV19 and TRBJ1-5; D might be TRBD1 (5 bases). V lost 5 bases, J lost 4 bases, and 12 bases lay in between. CDR3 length equals 14 residues. The germline V gene encodes CDR1 LNHDA and CDR2 SQIVND (reference sequence). In DNA, the CDR3 is TGTGCCAGTAGTGAGAGGGAGGGGAATCAGCCCCAGCATTTT. This encodes CASSEREGNQPQHF.